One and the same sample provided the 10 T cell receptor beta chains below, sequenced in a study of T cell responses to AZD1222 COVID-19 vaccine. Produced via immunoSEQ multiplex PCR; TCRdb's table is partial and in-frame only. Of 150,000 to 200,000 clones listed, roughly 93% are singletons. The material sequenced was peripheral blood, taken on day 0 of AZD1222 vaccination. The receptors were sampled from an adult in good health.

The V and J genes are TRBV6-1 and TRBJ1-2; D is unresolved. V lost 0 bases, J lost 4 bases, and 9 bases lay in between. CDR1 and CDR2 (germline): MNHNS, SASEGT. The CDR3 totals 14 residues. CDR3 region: CASSEAGLSYGYTF. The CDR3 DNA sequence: TGTGCCAGCAGTGAAGCCGGCCTATCCTATGGCTACACCTTC.

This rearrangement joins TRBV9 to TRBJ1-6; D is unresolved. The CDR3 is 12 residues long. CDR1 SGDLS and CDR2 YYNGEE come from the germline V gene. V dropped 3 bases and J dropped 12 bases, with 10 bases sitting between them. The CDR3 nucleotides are TGTGCCAGCAGCGCCCAATGGGGACCCCTCCACTTT. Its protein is CASSAQWGPLHF. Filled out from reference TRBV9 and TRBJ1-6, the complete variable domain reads DSGVTQTPKHLITATGQRVTLRCSPRSGDLSVYWYQQSLDQGLQFLIQYYNGEERAKGNILERFSAQQFPDLHSELNLSSLELGDSALYFCASSAQWGPLHFGNGTRLTVT.

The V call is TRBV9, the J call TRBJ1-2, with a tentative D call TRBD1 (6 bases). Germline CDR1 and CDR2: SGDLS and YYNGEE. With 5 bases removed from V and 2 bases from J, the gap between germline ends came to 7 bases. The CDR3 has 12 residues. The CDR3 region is CASRDRNYGYTF. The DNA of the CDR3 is TGTGCCAGCAGGGACAGAAACTATGGCTACACCTTC.

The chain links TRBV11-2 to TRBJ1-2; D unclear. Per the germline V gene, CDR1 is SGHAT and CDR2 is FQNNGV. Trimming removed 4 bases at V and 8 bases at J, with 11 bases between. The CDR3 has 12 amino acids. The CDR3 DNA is TGTGCCAGCAGCTCCGCGCCGGGAGGCTACACCTTC. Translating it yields CASSSAPGGYTF.

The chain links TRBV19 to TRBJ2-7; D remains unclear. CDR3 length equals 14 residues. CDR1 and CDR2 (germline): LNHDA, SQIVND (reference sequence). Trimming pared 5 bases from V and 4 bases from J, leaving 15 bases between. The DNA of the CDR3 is TGTGCCAGTAGTGTCGGCCACCTGGGGTACGAGCAGTACTTC. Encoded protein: CASSVGHLGYEQYF. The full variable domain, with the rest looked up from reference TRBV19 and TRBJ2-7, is DGGITQSPKYLFRKEGQNVTLSCEQNLNHDAMYWYRQDPGQGLRLIYYSQIVNDFQKGDIAEGYSVSREKKESFPLTVTSAQKNPTAFYLCASSVGHLGYEQYFGPGTRLTVT.

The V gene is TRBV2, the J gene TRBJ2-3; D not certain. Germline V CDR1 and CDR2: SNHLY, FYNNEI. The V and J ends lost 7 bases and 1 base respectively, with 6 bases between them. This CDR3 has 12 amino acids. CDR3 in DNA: TGTGCCAGCAACTATGGCACAGATACGCAGTATTTT. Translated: CASNYGTDTQYF.

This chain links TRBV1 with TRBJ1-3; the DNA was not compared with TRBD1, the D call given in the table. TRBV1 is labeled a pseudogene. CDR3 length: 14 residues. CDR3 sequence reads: CTTQQGAPGNTIYF. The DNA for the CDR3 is TGCACCACGCAACAGGGGGCGCCTGGAAACACCATATATTTT.

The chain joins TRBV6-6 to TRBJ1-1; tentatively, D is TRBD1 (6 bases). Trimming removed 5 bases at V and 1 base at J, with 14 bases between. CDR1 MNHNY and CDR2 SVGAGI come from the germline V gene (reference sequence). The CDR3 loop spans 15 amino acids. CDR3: CASSSNPQGNTEAFF. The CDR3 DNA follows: TGTGCCAGCAGTAGCAACCCACAGGGGAACACTGAAGCTTTCTTT.

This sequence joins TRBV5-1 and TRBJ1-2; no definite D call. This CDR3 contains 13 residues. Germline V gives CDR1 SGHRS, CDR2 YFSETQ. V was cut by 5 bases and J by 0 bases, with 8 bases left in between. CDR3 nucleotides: TGCGCCAGCAGGGTAGGAGCTAACTATGGCTACACCTTC. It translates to CASRVGANYGYTF.

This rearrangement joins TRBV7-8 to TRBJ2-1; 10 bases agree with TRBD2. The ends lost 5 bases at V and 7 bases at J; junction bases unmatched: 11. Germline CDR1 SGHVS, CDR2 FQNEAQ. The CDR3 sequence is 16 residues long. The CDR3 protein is CASSEGAGGPENEQFF. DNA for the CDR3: TGTGCCAGCAGCGAGGGAGCGGGGGGGCCGGAAAATGAGCAGTTCTTC.